This T cell receptor (beta chain) emerged from a study of OX40 agonist ivuxolimab in advanced cancers. The method was immunoSEQ multiplex PCR; TCRdb's version includes in-frame clones alone and lacks a portion of them. This table has 100,000 or so clones, around 95% appearing once. Germline assignment: CDR1 MNHEY and CDR2 SVGAGI. With 4 bases removed from V and 0 bases from J, the gap between germline ends came to 10 bases. The CDR3 sequence is 15 residues long. The chain joins TRBV6-5 to TRBJ2-1; D gene unclear. The sequencing here drew on CD4+ or CD8+ T cells sorted from blood, taken in a trial of the OX40 agonist ivuxolimab. This clonotype originated in an adult with an advanced solid tumor such as melanoma, head and neck, liver or kidney cancer. The CDR3 bases are TGTGCCAGCAGTTTTCAGGACGGCTCCTACAATGAGCAGTTCTTC. It specifies CASSFQDGSYNEQFF.